The 2 T cell receptor beta chains reported below all come from one sample, sequenced in a study of shared clonotypes between healthy human individuals (TCRdb year 2020). Receptor amplification or capture employed the immunoSEQ multiplex PCR assay. This is the immuneACCESS table as TCRdb keeps it, with only in-frame sequences that have V and J called. A part of the clones is gone; compared with another copy, unresolved V genes explain less than half, and the rest is unexplained. Present in this sample are 650,000 to 700,000 clones, around 90% of which were seen just once. The ten largest make up roughly 36% of the sample. The specimen was memory CD8+ T cells from PBMCs. Explained via the paper, the cell subset or site label denotes: CD45RO+ cells pooled with CCR7-negative TemRA cells. These TCRs come from a man aged 18 to 29 in good health. Some clones in this sample may be carry-over from other donors' samples.

V gene TRBV4-1 combines with J gene TRBJ2-5; no firm D call. The last part of the DNA fits TRBJ2-7 better; the J call may be wrong. The CDR3 spans 15 residues. Germline CDR1 and CDR2: MGHRA and YSYEKL. CDR3 bases: TGCGCCAGCAGCCAAGAATCTCACTACTCCTACGAGCAGTACTTC. This codes for CASSQESHYSYEQYF.

The chain recombines TRBV27 with TRBJ2-7; the D is unclear. The CDR3 length is 14 residues. From germline, CDR1 is MNHEY and CDR2 SMNVEV (reference sequence). V was cut by 5 bases and J by 7 bases, with 18 bases left in between. CDR3 sequence reads: CASSPRTLSGEQYF. CDR3 nucleotides: TGTGCCAGCAGTCCACGGACCTTATCCGGGGAGCAGTACTTC.